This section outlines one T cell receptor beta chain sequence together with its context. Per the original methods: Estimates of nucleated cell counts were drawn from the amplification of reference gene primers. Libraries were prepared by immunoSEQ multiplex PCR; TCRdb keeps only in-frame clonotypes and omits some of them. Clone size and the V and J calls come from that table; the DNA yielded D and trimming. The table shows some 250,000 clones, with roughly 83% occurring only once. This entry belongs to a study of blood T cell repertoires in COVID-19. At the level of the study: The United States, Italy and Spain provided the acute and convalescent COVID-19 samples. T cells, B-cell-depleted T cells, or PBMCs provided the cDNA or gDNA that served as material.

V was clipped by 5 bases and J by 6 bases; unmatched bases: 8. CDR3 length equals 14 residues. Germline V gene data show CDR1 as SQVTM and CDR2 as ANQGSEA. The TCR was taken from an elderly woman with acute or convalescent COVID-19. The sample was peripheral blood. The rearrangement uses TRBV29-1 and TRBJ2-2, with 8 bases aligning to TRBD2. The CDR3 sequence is CSVHSGAAAGELFF. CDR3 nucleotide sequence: TGCAGCGTTCATAGCGGGGCGGCAGCCGGGGAGCTGTTTTTT.